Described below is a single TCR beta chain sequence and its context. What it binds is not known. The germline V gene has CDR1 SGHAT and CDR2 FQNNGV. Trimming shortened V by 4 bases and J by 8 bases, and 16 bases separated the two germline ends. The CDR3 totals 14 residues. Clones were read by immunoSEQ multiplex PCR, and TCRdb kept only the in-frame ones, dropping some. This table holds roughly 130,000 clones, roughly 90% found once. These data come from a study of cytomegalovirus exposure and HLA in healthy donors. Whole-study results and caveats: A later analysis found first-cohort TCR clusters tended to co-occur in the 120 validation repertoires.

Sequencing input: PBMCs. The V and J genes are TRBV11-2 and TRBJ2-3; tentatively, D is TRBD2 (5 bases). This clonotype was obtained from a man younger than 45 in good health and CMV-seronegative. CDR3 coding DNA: TGTGCCAGCAGCTCCCAGGCTAGCCGCGGTACGCAGTATTTT. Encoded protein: CASSSQASRGTQYF.